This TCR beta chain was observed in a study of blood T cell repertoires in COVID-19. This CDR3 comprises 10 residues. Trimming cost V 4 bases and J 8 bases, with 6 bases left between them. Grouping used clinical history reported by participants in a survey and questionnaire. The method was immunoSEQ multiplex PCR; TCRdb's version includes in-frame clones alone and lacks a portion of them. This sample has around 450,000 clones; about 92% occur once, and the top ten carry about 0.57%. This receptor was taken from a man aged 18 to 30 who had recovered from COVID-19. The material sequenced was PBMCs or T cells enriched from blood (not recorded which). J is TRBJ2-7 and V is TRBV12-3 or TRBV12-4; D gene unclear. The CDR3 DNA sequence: TGTGCCAGCAGTTCGTATAAGCAGTACTTC. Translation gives CASSSYKQYF.